These 15 T cell receptor beta chains were all obtained from the same sample, sequenced in a study of blood T cell repertoires in COVID-19. Some clones are missing from TCRdb's copy, which holds only in-frame ones; the method was immunoSEQ multiplex PCR. Of 200,000 to 300,000 clones listed, approximately 83% were seen once; the top ten hold approximately 3%. Sequenced input: peripheral blood. These receptors were obtained from a woman under 40 who had recovered from COVID-19.

The CDR3 spells CASRRGQAPSNEQYF. The CDR3, as DNA: TGTGCCAGCAGACGGGGACAGGCCCCGTCTAACGAGCAGTACTTC. J is TRBJ2-7 and V is TRBV5-4, with 8 bases that match TRBD1. This CDR3 comprises 15 residues. V dropped 5 bases and J dropped 5; count of bases not matched to a gene: 12. CDR1 is SGHNT, CDR2 YYREEE, per germline (reference sequence).

This clone showed up just once. The rearrangement links TRBV4-1 to TRBJ2-2; D is ambiguous. The CDR3 covers 13 residues. Trimming cost V 0 bases and J 6 bases, with 5 bases left between them. Germline CDR1 and CDR2: MGHRA and YSYEKL. DNA of the CDR3: TGCGCCAGCAGCCAAGATCTTCCCGGGGAGCTGTTTTTT. It encodes CASSQDLPGELFF.

This clone was detected once. This chain uses TRBV2 with TRBJ2-5, with 7 bases matching TRBD2. Germline V gene sequence: CDR1 SNHLY, CDR2 FYNNEI. With V trimmed by 9 bases and J by 4 bases, 20 bases remained unmatched. CDR3 length equals 17 residues. CDR3 residues: CASPRPPASGLRETQYF. CDR3 nucleotide sequence: TGTGCCAGTCCGCGCCCCCCTGCTAGCGGCCTGAGAGAGACCCAGTACTTC. Variable domain in full (rest from reference TRBV2 and TRBJ2-5): EPEVTQTPSHQVTQMGQEVILRCVPISNHLYFYWYRQILGQKVEFLVSFYNNEISEKSEIFDDQFSVERPDGSNFTLKIRSTKLEDSAMYFCASPRPPASGLRETQYFGPGTRLLVL.

This rearrangement joins TRBV29-1 to TRBJ1-2, with D perhaps matching TRBD1 (6 bases). Germline CDR1 and CDR2: SQVTM and ANQGSEA. Trimming took off 0 bases at V and 4 bases at J, with 6 bases between the two ends. The CDR3 spans 12 residues. This CDR3 reads CSVEDRGYGYTF. The CDR3 DNA sequence: TGCAGCGTTGAAGACAGGGGCTATGGCTACACCTTC. Complete variable domain (other parts from reference TRBV29-1 and TRBJ1-2): SAVISQKPSRDICQRGTSLTIQCQVDSQVTMMFWYRQQPGQSLTLIATANQGSEATYESGFVIDKFPISRPNLTFSTLTVSNMSPEDSSIYLCSVEDRGYGYTFGSGTRLTVV.

V is TRBV5-1 and J is TRBJ2-5, with 7 bases aligning to TRBD2. CDR1 SGHRS and CDR2 YFSETQ come from the germline V gene. The V gene end was trimmed by 1 base and the J gene end by 1 base; junction bases not matched to a gene: 1. The CDR3 spans 14 residues. As DNA, the CDR3 is TGCGCCAGCAGCTTGCCGGGGGGCCAAGAGACCCAGTACTTC. Translated: CASSLPGGQETQYF.

The chain uses TRBV4-2 and TRBJ2-1, with 9 bases matching TRBD2. The ends lost 0 bases at V and 9 bases at J; junction bases unmatched: 12. The length of the CDR3 is 17 residues. CDR1 and CDR2 (germline): LGHNA, YNFKEQ. CDR3 region: CASSQDQAGGRFGEQFF. CDR3 sequence (DNA): TGTGCCAGCAGCCAAGATCAGGCGGGGGGGCGATTCGGTGAGCAGTTCTTC.

The rearrangement uses TRBV29-1 and TRBJ2-7; 8 bases are a match to TRBD1. Germline trimming cut 6 bases from V and 0 bases from J; bases unmatched to any gene: 10. This CDR3 has 15 amino acids. CDR1 and CDR2 from the germline V gene are SQVTM and ANQGSEA. CDR3: CSVARGTGASYEQYF. For the CDR3, the DNA is TGCAGCGTCGCCCGCGGGACAGGTGCCTCCTACGAGCAGTACTTC.

This clone occurred once. This rearrangement joins TRBV6-5 to TRBJ2-1; D unclear. The CDR3 is 13 residues long. Germline V gene lookup returns CDR1 MNHEY and CDR2 SVGAGI. Trimming took 9 bases from V and 6 from J, leaving 15 bases between them. Here the CDR3 reads CASSIRLGNEQFF. CDR3 DNA: TGTGCCAGTTCCATCAGGTTAGGCAATGAGCAGTTCTTC.

The CDR3 nucleotides are TGTGCCAGCAGTGAAGGGGGAGGGCGAGTCTCTGGAAACACCATATATTTT. Translation: CASSEGGGRVSGNTIYF. The chain uses TRBV6-1 and TRBJ1-3; D is unclear. The V gene's germline CDR1 is MNHNS and CDR2 SASEGT. The CDR3 extends over 17 amino acids. Trimming pared 1 base from V and 0 bases from J, leaving 13 bases between.

The chain employs TRBV5-4 and TRBJ2-7; D unclear. The length of the CDR3 is 15 residues. Trimming left V 1 base short and J 6 bases short, with 17 bases between. CDR1 and CDR2 (germline): SGHNT, YYREEE (reference sequence). The chain's CDR3 is CASSLLAATPSEQYF. The CDR3 DNA reads as TGTGCCAGCAGCTTGCTGGCAGCGACTCCTTCCGAGCAGTACTTC.

The chain combines TRBV5-6 with TRBJ1-6; D is unresolved. This CDR3 region has 11 residues. Trimming took 3 bases from V and 7 from J, leaving 2 bases between them. Germline V CDR1 and CDR2: SGHDT, YYEEEE. CDR3 DNA sequence: TGTGCCAGCAGCTCAAATTCACCCCTCCACTTT. Its protein product is CASSSNSPLHF.

The chain is built from TRBV7-9 and TRBJ2-5, with 12 bases identical to TRBD1. Germline lookup yields CDR1 SEHNR and CDR2 FQNEAQ (reference sequence). CDR3 size: 17 residues. V was pared by 5 bases and J by 3 bases, with 10 bases of the junction left unmatched. The CDR3 bases are TGTGCCAGCAGCGATCCGGGACAGGGGGCGAGGAAAGAGACCCAGTACTTC. Amino acids: CASSDPGQGARKETQYF.

The chain combines TRBV4-3 with TRBJ2-1, with 8 bases aligning to TRBD2. Germline V gives CDR1 LGHNA, CDR2 YSLEER. Trimming cost V 0 bases and J 0 bases; bases outside gene matches: 10. The length of the CDR3 is 19 residues. The CDR3 region is CASSQDLASGPSSYNEQFF. CDR3 sequence (DNA): TGCGCCAGCAGCCAAGATCTGGCTAGCGGGCCGAGCTCCTACAATGAGCAGTTCTTC.

The chain joins TRBV9 to TRBJ2-7; 7 positions match TRBD1. The J segment lost 2 bases and the V segment lost 3 bases, leaving 8 bases of the junction unmatched. The germline V gene has CDR1 SGDLS and CDR2 YYNGEE. The CDR3 sequence is 15 residues long. CDR3 coding DNA: TGTGCCAGCAGCGCGCCAGACAGGGACCCCTACGAGCAGTACTTC. Encoded protein: CASSAPDRDPYEQYF.

This rearrangement joins TRBV5-5 to TRBJ1-1; TRBD1 might be the D (6 bases). Germline CDR1 SGHKS, CDR2 YYEKEE (reference sequence). The CDR3 runs to 15 residues. The V end was cut by 0 bases, the J end by 5 bases, with 14 bases between. In DNA form, the CDR3 reads TGTGCCAGCAGCTTGGACAGGGTAGGTAGGACTGAAGCTTTCTTT. Translated: CASSLDRVGRTEAFF.